This T cell receptor beta chain derives from a study of cytotoxic CD8 clonotypes in ibrutinib-treated CLL. Whole-study context: After a median of about 62 months, 14 patients stayed remitted and 12 progressed; responses had been partial in around 25 and complete in 2.

With 3 bases removed from V and 4 bases from J, the gap between germline ends came to 7 bases. The CDR3 is made up of 13 amino acids. Germline V gene sequence: CDR1 MNHEY, CDR2 SMNVEV (reference sequence). Cryopreserved PBMCs supplied about 2 micrograms of genomic DNA for TCR beta libraries. Measured with immunoSEQ multiplex PCR; TCRdb has only the in-frame clones, and not every one. The sample has 65,000 to 90,000 clones, around 78% seen once. The rearrangement links TRBV27 to TRBJ2-1; D may correspond to TRBD1 or TRBD2 (5 bases each). The clonotype originates from a human donor with chronic lymphocytic leukemia. The source was PBMCs, collected after 24 months of ibrutinib treatment. CDR3 sequence: CASSFGGYNEQFF. CDR3 coding DNA: TGTGCCAGCAGTTTTGGGGGTTACAATGAGCAGTTCTTC.